This T cell receptor (beta chain) appears in the sequencing data of a study of T cells after yellow fever vaccination (dated by TCRdb to about 2019). About the investigation overall: The SMART-Seq v4 Ultra Low Input RNA kit was used to prepare libraries from fractions with low cell numbers. To follow T-cell clones before and after both primary and booster YFV17D yellow fever vaccination, bulk TCR alpha and beta repertoires underwent longitudinal sequencing. Two healthy male donors, one aged 18 to 30 and one aged 30 to 40 years, made up the cohort. Bulk PBMC replicates and cell subsets were isolated from blood drawn at multiple timepoints before and after both primary and secondary immunization. Broader findings and caveats from the paper: Most clones expanded after primary vaccination were re-detected after the booster (almost 98% of CD4 and 88% of CD8), suggesting broad memory maintenance. The secondary T-cell response was weaker than the primary response but faster, peaking on day 5 instead of day 15. A small fraction of clonotypes showed up in both the CD4 and CD8 compartments, probably as a result of convergent recombination. Because the study included only a couple of donors, the extent to which the findings can be generalized is limited. Computational filtering was needed because FACS-sorted repertoires could contain abundant contaminating clonotypes from the bulk population.

Synthesis of TCR cDNA relied on 5'RACE template switching, a step that introduced a universal primer site along with unique molecular identifiers. Priming of cDNA synthesis was performed from both the TCR alpha and TCR beta constant segments. Libraries were amplified in two PCR steps, with sample barcodes and sequencing adapters added in the second step. Sequencing of libraries was performed on Illumina HiSeq 2500 (2x100 bp) or NovaSeq (2x150 bp). The authors processed their data as follows. MIGEC handled demultiplexing of reads and collapsing into UMI consensus sequences, while MiXCR performed V(D)J alignment. Clonotypes responding to the vaccine were identified with edgeR on replicate PBMC samples, with the criteria of FDR below 0.01 and a log2 fold change above 5 up to day 15. CD4 or CD8 identity was assigned to each bulk clonotype according to whether the clonotype was present at higher abundance in the sequenced CD4 repertoire or the sequenced CD8 repertoire. TCRdb took the public reads, trimmed them with fastp at Q25, ran MiXCR for clone calling and kept in-frame beta chains. Each entry merges the rows of one CDR3 protein and shows their most common DNA and genes. The V and J calls come from TCRdb's annotation, not from the publication. The sample data list just under 600,000 distinct CDR3 sequences, and roughly 12% of these were observed just once. The top ten hold over 12% of the sample.

This clonotype was counted only a few times. What this receptor recognizes is not known. No base-level quality is on record; no much larger clone is a single base apart. Relative to germline, V is 5 bases shorter and J is 9 bases shorter, with 14 bases between their ends. The germline V gene (reference sequence) gives CDR1 as MNHEY and CDR2 as SMNVEV. Measured from the cysteine to the phenylalanine, the CDR3 is 13 residues long. Only the CDR3 DNA stays, 39 bases, in frame from base 1. The treatment or condition label of this sample denotes: live attenuated yellow fever vaccine strain. At each blood-draw timepoint, two biological replicates of bulk PBMCs were collected. PBMCs were isolated from peripheral blood using a standard Ficoll-Paque protocol. RNA was extracted with TriZol from bulk PBMCs, CD4 and CD8 fractions, and dextramer-positive and dextramer-negative fractions.

This sequence uses TRBV27 and TRBJ2-1; the D gene cannot be named for sure. The receptor was derived from a man younger than 45 who received the YFV17D yellow fever vaccine. Sequencing used PBMCs, obtained on the day of the yellow fever booster vaccination. The DNA sequence follows: TGTGCCAGCAGTCCGGTCATGGGTGGTGAGCAGTTCTTC. This sequence encodes CASSPVMGGEQFF.